The 20 T cell receptor beta chains in this list originate from one sample, sequenced in a study of OX40 agonist ivuxolimab in advanced cancers. The method was immunoSEQ multiplex PCR; TCRdb's version includes in-frame clones alone and lacks a portion of them. The sample yields tens of thousands of clones, under 95% seen once. Source: CD4+ or CD8+ T cells sorted from blood, taken in a trial of the OX40 agonist ivuxolimab. These receptors were taken from an adult with an advanced solid tumor such as melanoma, head and neck, liver or kidney cancer.

Concerning this clone: Sequence at one end of the junction differs from germline and may be a read error. The chain uses TRBV28 and TRBJ2-1; 8 nucleotides agree with TRBD2. Germline assignment: CDR1 MDHEN and CDR2 SYDVKM. The CDR3 consists of 17 residues. This CDR3 reads CASSSPWSGGGRYEQFF. CDR3 coding DNA: TGTGCCAGCAGTTCCCCTTGGTCTGGCGGGGGGCGGTATGAGCAATTCTTC.

J is TRBJ1-2 and V is TRBV30; 10 positions match TRBD1. The CDR3 spans 18 residues. Germline V CDR1 and CDR2: GTSNPN, SVGIG (reference sequence). The junction had 10 bases not matched to a gene; V was cut back by 0 bases and J by 0 bases. The CDR3 DNA reads as TGTGCCTGGAGTGTAAGGGAATTGGGACAGGGGCCTAACTATGGCTACACCTTC. Translating gives CAWSVRELGQGPNYGYTF.

The chain has TRBV7-2 and TRBJ1-5; TRBD1 might be the D (6 bases). Between the trimmed V and J ends, which lost 2 bases and 9 bases, there was a span of 20 bases. CDR1 is SGHTA, CDR2 FQGNSA, per germline. The CDR3 extends over 16 amino acids. The CDR3 here is CASSLNAGPLGGPQHF. The DNA of the CDR3 is TGTGCCAGCAGCTTAAATGCAGGGCCCTTAGGGGGGCCCCAGCATTTT.

This chain uses TRBV29-1 with TRBJ2-1; D is perhaps TRBD1 (5 bases). Looked up from germline, CDR1 is SQVTM and CDR2 is ANQGSEA. This CDR3 spans 17 amino acids. Trimming took off 4 bases at V and 5 bases at J, with 24 bases between the two ends. The CDR3 sequence is CSVVGQGGDDPHNEQFF. CDR3 bases: TGCAGCGTTGTCGGTCAGGGTGGTGATGATCCCCACAATGAGCAGTTCTTC.

CDR3 region: CAWSFGVSNQPQHF. CDR3 in DNA: TGTGCCTGGAGTTTCGGAGTTAGCAATCAGCCCCAGCATTTT. This chain uses TRBV30 with TRBJ1-5; D is undetermined. V shed 2 bases and J shed 0 bases, with 8 bases lying between them. CDR1 GTSNPN and CDR2 SVGIG come from the germline V gene (reference sequence). This CDR3 is built from 14 residues.

V usage is TRBV6-5 and J usage is TRBJ2-2; D is possibly TRBD1 (6 bases). Looked up from germline, CDR1 is MNHEY and CDR2 is SVGAGI. V was pared by 4 bases and J by 1 base, with 10 bases between. This CDR3 is 15 amino acids long. DNA of the CDR3: TGTGCCAGCAGTTGGGGACAAGTGAACACCGGGGAGCTGTTTTTT. Amino acid sequence: CASSWGQVNTGELFF.

The chain combines TRBV30 with TRBJ2-1; no definite D call. The CDR3 extends over 13 amino acids. V lost 1 base to trimming and J lost 5 bases, with 9 bases between them. CDR1 is GTSNPN and CDR2 is SVGIG in the germline V gene (reference sequence). The CDR3 loop is CAWSGWTHNEQFF. The CDR3 DNA reads as TGTGCCTGGAGTGGGTGGACCCACAATGAGCAGTTCTTC.

This clone was recorded only once. The chain combines TRBV4-1 with TRBJ2-7, with TRBD1 matching 12 bases. Germline V gives CDR1 MGHRA, CDR2 YSYEKL. Trimming cost V 4 bases and J 4 bases; bases outside gene matches: 8. This CDR3 is 16 amino acids long. This CDR3 is CASSPGWGQGAYEQYV. CDR3 in DNA: TGCGCCAGCAGCCCGGGGTGGGGACAGGGGGCTTACGAGCAGTACGTC.

This chain links TRBV5-4 with TRBJ1-2; D gene uncertain. V was shortened by 5 bases and J by 3 bases, with 5 bases between the two germline ends. CDR1 SGHNT and CDR2 YYREEE come from the germline V gene (reference sequence). The length of the CDR3 is 11 residues. The CDR3 sequence is CASRTDYGYTF. CDR3 DNA sequence: TGTGCCAGCAGGACGGACTATGGCTACACCTTC.

V gene TRBV9 combines with J gene TRBJ1-1; weak D call: TRBD1 (5 bases). The CDR3 loop spans 16 amino acids. V gave up 0 bases and J gave up 0 bases, with 12 bases separating them. Per germline, CDR1 SGDLS and CDR2 YYNGEE. Here the CDR3 DNA reads TGTGCCAGCAGCGTAGATGGAAAGGGGATGAACACTGAAGCTTTCTTT. It is translated as CASSVDGKGMNTEAFF.

The rearrangement uses TRBV9 and TRBJ2-1; D gene ambiguous. V was clipped by 0 bases and J by 6 bases, with 13 bases between them. The CDR3 runs to 15 residues. CDR1 is SGDLS and CDR2 is YYNGEE in the germline V gene. The CDR3 coding sequence is TGTGCCAGCAGCGTAGGTGATCCCTCGGGCAATGAGCAGTTCTTC. Its protein product is CASSVGDPSGNEQFF.

The chain employs TRBV29-1 and TRBJ1-5, with a weak D call TRBD1 (5 bases). The length of the CDR3 is 12 residues. The V and J ends lost 4 bases and 6 bases respectively, with 10 bases between them. From germline, CDR1 is SQVTM and CDR2 ANQGSEA. Here the CDR3 reads CSVGGGSQPQHF. Written as DNA, the CDR3 is TGCAGCGTTGGGGGGGGGAGTCAGCCCCAGCATTTT.

This clone showed up just once. The V and J genes are TRBV4-3 and TRBJ2-7, with a weak D call TRBD2 (6 bases). Per the germline V gene, CDR1 is LGHNA and CDR2 is YSLEER. The CDR3 length is 17 residues. With 0 bases removed from V and 4 bases from J, the gap between germline ends came to 19 bases. The chain's CDR3 is CASSQDSREIKKYEQYV. The CDR3 nucleotides are TGCGCCAGCAGCCAAGATTCCCGGGAGATAAAGAAGTACGAGCAGTACGTC.

This clone was seen only a few times. This chain joins TRBV4-2 and TRBJ1-1, with TRBD1 identical over 7 bases. With V trimmed by 6 bases and J by 0 bases, 4 bases remained unmatched. CDR3 size: 14 residues. Germline lookup yields CDR1 LGHNA and CDR2 YNFKEQ. CDR3 sequence reads: CASRNRGLNTEAFF. The CDR3 nucleotides are TGTGCCAGCAGAAACAGGGGTTTGAACACTGAAGCTTTCTTT.

The chain joins TRBV7-2 to TRBJ2-7; D not certain. CDR1 and CDR2 from the germline V gene are SGHTA and FQGNSA. Trimming removed 3 bases from V and 3 bases from J, with 9 bases in between. The CDR3 is made up of 13 amino acids. The CDR3 is CASSFWQVYEQYF. DNA of the CDR3: TGTGCCAGCAGCTTTTGGCAGGTCTACGAGCAGTACTTC.

This clone appeared once. This sequence joins TRBV6-5 and TRBJ2-1; 7 positions agree with TRBD2. Unmatched junction bases numbered 11, after V lost 4 bases and J lost 8 bases. CDR3 length equals 15 residues. CDR1 and CDR2 (germline): MNHEY, SVGAGI. CDR3 nucleotides: TGTGCCAGCAGTTTCCGGCGGGGAGGGGAAGATGAGCAGTTCTTC. Translation gives CASSFRRGGEDEQFF.

This clone was counted between two and nine times. V and J are TRBV4-2 and TRBJ1-2, with 9 bases that match TRBD1. The germline CDR1 and CDR2 sequences are LGHNA and YNFKEQ. The CDR3 is made up of 14 amino acids. V lost 4 bases, J lost 6 bases, and 6 bases stayed unmatched. CDR3 sequence: CASSPGQGVDGYTF. CDR3 bases: TGTGCCAGCAGCCCGGGACAGGGTGTCGATGGCTACACCTTC.

The CDR3 region has the DNA TGTGCCAGCAGCTTAGGTGTGGACGGGGGAGAGACCCAGTACTTC. This encodes CASSLGVDGGETQYF. The rearrangement links TRBV11-2 to TRBJ2-5; D may be TRBD2 (6 bases). This CDR3 comprises 15 residues. Deletions cut 1 base from V and 4 bases from J, with 13 bases between. Germline CDR1 reads SGHAT; CDR2 reads FQNNGV. Full variable domain (missing parts from reference TRBV11-2 and TRBJ2-5): EAGVAQSPRYKIIEKRQSVAFWCNPISGHATLYWYQQILGQGPKLLIQFQNNGVVDDSQLPKDRFSAERLKGVDSTLKIQPAKLEDSAVYLCASSLGVDGGETQYFGPGTRLLVL.

The rearrangement links TRBV25-1 to TRBJ1-6; D is unresolved. The CDR3 contains 14 residues. The ends were cut back, 9 bases at V and 0 bases at J, with 9 bases in the middle. CDR1 and CDR2 (germline): MGHDK, SYGVNS. The CDR3 nucleotides are TGTGCCAGTCGACACAGCTCCTATAATTCACCCCTCCACTTT. This encodes CASRHSSYNSPLHF.

V usage is TRBV30 and J usage is TRBJ1-2; no firm D call. CDR3 length: 13 residues. The V gene lost 1 base and the J gene lost 6 bases, with 12 bases spanning the gap. Germline CDR1 is GTSNPN and CDR2 is SVGIG (reference sequence). CDR3 loop: CAWSGWGANGYTF. The CDR3 DNA reads as TGTGCCTGGAGTGGGTGGGGAGCGAATGGCTACACCTTC.